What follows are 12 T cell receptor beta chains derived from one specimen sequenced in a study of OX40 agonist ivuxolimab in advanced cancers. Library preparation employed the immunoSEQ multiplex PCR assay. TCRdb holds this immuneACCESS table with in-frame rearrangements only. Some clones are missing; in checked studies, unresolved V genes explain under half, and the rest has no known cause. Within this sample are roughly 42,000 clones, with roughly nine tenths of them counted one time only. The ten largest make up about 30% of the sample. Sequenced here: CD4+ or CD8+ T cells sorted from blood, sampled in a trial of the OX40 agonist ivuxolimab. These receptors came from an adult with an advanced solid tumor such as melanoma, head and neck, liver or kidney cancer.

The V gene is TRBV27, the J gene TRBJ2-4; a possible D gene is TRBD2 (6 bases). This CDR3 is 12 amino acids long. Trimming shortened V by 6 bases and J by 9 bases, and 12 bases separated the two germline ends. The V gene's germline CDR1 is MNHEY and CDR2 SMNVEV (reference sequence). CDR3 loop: CASRTTGGIQYF. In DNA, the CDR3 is TGTGCCAGCAGAACGACCGGGGGCATTCAGTACTTC.

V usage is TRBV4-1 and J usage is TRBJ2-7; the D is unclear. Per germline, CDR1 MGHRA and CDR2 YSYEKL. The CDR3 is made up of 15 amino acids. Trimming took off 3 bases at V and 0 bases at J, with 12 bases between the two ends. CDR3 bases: TGCGCCAGCAGCCAGGGCGGCTTGGGCTCCTACGAGCAGTACTTC. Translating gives CASSQGGLGSYEQYF.

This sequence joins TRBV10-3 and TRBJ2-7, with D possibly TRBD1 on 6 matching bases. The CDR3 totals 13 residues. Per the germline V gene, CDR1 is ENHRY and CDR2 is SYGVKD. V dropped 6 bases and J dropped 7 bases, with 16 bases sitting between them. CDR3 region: CAISPPDSTEQYF. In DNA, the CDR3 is TGTGCCATCAGCCCTCCGGACAGCACTGAGCAGTACTTC.

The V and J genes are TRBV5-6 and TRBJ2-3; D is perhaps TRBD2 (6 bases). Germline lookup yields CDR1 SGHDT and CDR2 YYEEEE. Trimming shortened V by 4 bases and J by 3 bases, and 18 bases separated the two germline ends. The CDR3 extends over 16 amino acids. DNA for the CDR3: TGTGCCAGCAGCCCAATGTATAGCGGACAAACAGATACGCAGTATTTT. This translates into CASSPMYSGQTDTQYF. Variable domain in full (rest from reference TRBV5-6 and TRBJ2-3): DAGVTQSPTHLIKTRGQQVTLRCSPKSGHDTVSWYQQALGQGPQFIFQYYEEEERQRGNFPDRFSGHQFPNYSSELNVNALLLGDSALYLCASSPMYSGQTDTQYFGPGTRLTVL.

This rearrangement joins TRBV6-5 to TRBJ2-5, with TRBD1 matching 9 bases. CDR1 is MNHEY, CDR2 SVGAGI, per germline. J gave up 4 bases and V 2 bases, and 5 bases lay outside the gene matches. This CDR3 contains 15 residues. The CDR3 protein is CASSYGTGKIETQYF. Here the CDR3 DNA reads TGTGCCAGCAGTTACGGGACAGGGAAAATAGAGACCCAGTACTTC.

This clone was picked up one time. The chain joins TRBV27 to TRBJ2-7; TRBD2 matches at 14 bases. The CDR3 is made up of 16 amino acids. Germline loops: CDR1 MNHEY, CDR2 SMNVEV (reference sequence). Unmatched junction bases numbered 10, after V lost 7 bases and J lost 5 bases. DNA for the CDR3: TGTGCCAGCAATCCGGGACTAGCGGGAGATAATGACGAGCAGTACTTC. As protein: CASNPGLAGDNDEQYF.

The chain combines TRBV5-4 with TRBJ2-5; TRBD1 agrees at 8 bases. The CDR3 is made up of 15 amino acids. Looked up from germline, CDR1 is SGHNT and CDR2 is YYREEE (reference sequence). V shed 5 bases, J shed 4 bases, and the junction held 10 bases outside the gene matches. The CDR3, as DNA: TGTGCCAGCAGGGCGACAGGGGAATTGGGAGAGACCCAGTACTTC. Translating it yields CASRATGELGETQYF.

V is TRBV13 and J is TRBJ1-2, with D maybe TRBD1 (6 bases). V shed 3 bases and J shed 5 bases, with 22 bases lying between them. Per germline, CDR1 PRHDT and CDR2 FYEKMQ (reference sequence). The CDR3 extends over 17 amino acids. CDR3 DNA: TGTGCCAGCAGCTTGACAGGCTCTAATTTGGGGGCGTATGGCTACACCTTC. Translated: CASSLTGSNLGAYGYTF.

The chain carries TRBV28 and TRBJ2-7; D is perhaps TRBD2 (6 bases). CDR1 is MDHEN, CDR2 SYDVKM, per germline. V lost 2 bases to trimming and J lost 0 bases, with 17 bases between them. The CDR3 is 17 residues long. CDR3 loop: CASSLTLLARSSYEQYF. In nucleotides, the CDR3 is TGTGCCAGCAGTTTAACCCTTCTAGCGAGAAGCTCCTACGAGCAGTACTTC.

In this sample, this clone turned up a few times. CDR3 coding DNA: TGTGCCTGGAGTGGGACCCTATACACTGAAGCTTTCTTT. Protein: CAWSGTLYTEAFF. The chain recombines TRBV30 with TRBJ1-1, with D unclear. The CDR3 totals 13 residues. CDR1 is GTSNPN, CDR2 SVGIG, per germline (reference sequence). The V and J ends lost 1 base and 3 bases respectively, with 9 bases between them.

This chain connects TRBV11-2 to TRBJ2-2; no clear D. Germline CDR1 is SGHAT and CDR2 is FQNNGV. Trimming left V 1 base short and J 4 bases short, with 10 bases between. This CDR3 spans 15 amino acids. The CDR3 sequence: CASSLGNSLTGELFF. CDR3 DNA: TGTGCCAGCAGCTTAGGGAACTCACTCACCGGGGAGCTGTTTTTT. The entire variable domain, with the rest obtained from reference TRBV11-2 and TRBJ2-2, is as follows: EAGVAQSPRYKIIEKRQSVAFWCNPISGHATLYWYQQILGQGPKLLIQFQNNGVVDDSQLPKDRFSAERLKGVDSTLKIQPAKLEDSAVYLCASSLGNSLTGELFFGEGSRLTVL.

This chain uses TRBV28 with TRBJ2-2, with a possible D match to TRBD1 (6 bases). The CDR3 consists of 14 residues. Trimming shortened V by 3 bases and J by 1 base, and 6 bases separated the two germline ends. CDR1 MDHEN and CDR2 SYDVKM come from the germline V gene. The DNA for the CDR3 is TGTGCCAGCAGTTTGACAGGGAACACCGGGGAGCTGTTTTTT. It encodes CASSLTGNTGELFF.